Each of the 17 T cell receptor beta chains below was sequenced from the same sample in a study of T-cell reconstitution after alpha-beta-depleted transplantation in children. During its preparation, the TCRbeta library received unique molecular identifiers. Via MiXCR, TCRdb re-called the PCR reads, giving one row per CDR3 protein. The sample holds around 410,000 distinct CDR3 sequences; roughly 11% are singletons and the top ten take roughly 5.5%. Sequencing used PBMCs from the stem cell graft donor, obtained from the stem cell graft. The source is a human donor who donated a stem cell graft to a child with acute myeloid leukemia.

The chain has TRBV5-1 and TRBJ2-7; TRBD1 matches at 11 bases. CDR1 SGHRS and CDR2 YFSETQ come from the germline V gene. The CDR3 length is 14 residues. Trimming took 2 bases from V and 4 from J; bases not matched to a gene: 2. This CDR3 is CASSFGTGGYEQYV. The CDR3 DNA follows: TGCGCCAGCAGCTTCGGGACAGGGGGATACGAGCAGTACGTC.

In its sample, this clonotype was seen a few times. The genes are TRBV6-1 and TRBJ2-5, with a tentative D call TRBD1 (6 bases). Trimming removed 6 bases at V and 4 bases at J, with 24 bases between. The CDR3 spans 17 residues. Per the germline V gene, CDR1 is MNHNS and CDR2 is SASEGT. The CDR3 here is CASSRSTYRELAETQYF. CDR3 coding DNA: TGTGCCAGCAGCCGGTCCACATACAGGGAGCTAGCAGAGACCCAGTACTTC.

The V gene is TRBV13, the J gene TRBJ2-5; tentative D call: TRBD2 (7 bases). V shed 2 bases and J shed 2 bases, with 12 bases lying between them. Germline CDR1 and CDR2: PRHDT and FYEKMQ (reference sequence). CDR3 length equals 15 residues. For the CDR3, the DNA is TGTGCCAGCAGCTTACTGGGGGGGCCGCAAGAGACCCAGTACTTC. The encoded protein is CASSLLGGPQETQYF.

The chain joins TRBV12-3 or TRBV12-4 to TRBJ2-6; no definite D call. CDR3 length: 16 amino acids. Between the trimmed V and J ends, which lost 3 bases and 0 bases, there was a span of 9 bases. The CDR3 spells CASSFTANSGANVLTF. The CDR3 nucleotides are TGTGCCAGCAGTTTCACGGCTAACTCTGGGGCCAACGTCCTGACTTTC.

This clonotype has at least ten counts. The chain carries TRBV12-3 or TRBV12-4 and TRBJ1-3; D ambiguous. This CDR3 contains 13 residues. Deletions cut 2 bases from V and 4 bases from J, with 6 bases between. This CDR3 is CASSLYSGNTIYF. For the CDR3, the DNA is TGTGCCAGCAGTTTATATTCGGGAAACACCATATATTTT.

In the case of this clonotype: The junction differs from germline at one of its ends, possibly a read error. V and J are TRBV5-1 and TRBJ1-4; D not resolved. Germline V gives CDR1 SGHRS, CDR2 YFSETQ. This CDR3 spans 14 amino acids. CDR3 DNA sequence: TGCGCCAGCAGCTACAGCACAACTAATCAAAAACTGTTTTTT. Protein: CASSYSTTNQKLFF. The variable domain in full, with the rest retrieved from reference TRBV5-1 and TRBJ1-4, is KAGVTQTPRYLIKTRGQQVTLSCSPISGHRSVSWYQQTPGQGLQFLFEYFSETQRNKGNFPGRFSGRQFSNSRSEMNVSTLELGDSALYLCASSYSTTNQKLFFGSGTQLSVL.

J is TRBJ1-4 and V is TRBV7-2, with D perhaps TRBD1 (6 bases). The CDR3 extends over 16 amino acids. The V gene lost 0 bases and the J gene lost 5 bases, with 13 bases spanning the gap. The V gene's germline CDR1 is SGHTA and CDR2 FQGNSA. The CDR3 reads CASSLASGGTNEKLFF. CDR3 DNA sequence: TGTGCCAGCAGCTTAGCGAGCGGGGGGACAAATGAAAAACTGTTTTTT.

This clonotype turned up a few times. V is TRBV24-1 and J is TRBJ2-1; no clear D gene. There are 13 residues in the CDR3. V was pared by 5 bases and J by 9 bases, with 13 bases between. Germline V lookup: CDR1 KGHDR, CDR2 SFDVKD. The CDR3 DNA reads TGTGCCACCAGTGTGGGTGATCCCAGTGAGCAGTTCTTC. Translated, it gives CATSVGDPSEQFF.

This clonotype came up many times. The V call is TRBV20-1, the J call TRBJ2-5, with 11 bases aligning to TRBD2. Germline V gene sequence: CDR1 DFQATT, CDR2 SNEGSKA (reference sequence). V gave up 7 bases and J gave up 4 bases; unmatched junction bases: 5. CDR3 size: 13 residues. CDR3 DNA: TGCAGTGTTACTAGCGGGAGTGTAGAGACCCAGTACTTC. It specifies CSVTSGSVETQYF.

The genes are TRBV11-2 and TRBJ2-2; D is undetermined. Trimming shortened V by 5 bases and J by 3 bases, and 16 bases separated the two germline ends. Germline V gene sequence: CDR1 SGHAT, CDR2 FQNNGV. The CDR3 extends over 16 amino acids. CDR3 bases: TGTGCCAGCAGCCCGCCCGGACGGGTGGACACCGGGGAGCTGTTTTTT. Its protein is CASSPPGRVDTGELFF.

This clonotype appeared a few times. The V and J genes are TRBV12-3 or TRBV12-4 and TRBJ2-6; no reliable D call. This CDR3 contains 17 residues. The V and J ends lost 8 bases and 1 base respectively, with 18 bases between them. CDR3 coding DNA: TGTGCCAGCTCCCCCGCCGCCAGATCTTCTGGGGCCAACGTCCTGACTTTC. Translation: CASSPAARSSGANVLTF.

This clonotype was recorded many times. V and J are TRBV20-1 and TRBJ2-7, with 8 bases matching TRBD1. CDR1 and CDR2 from the germline V gene are DFQATT and SNEGSKA (reference sequence). Unmatched junction bases numbered 9, after V lost 6 bases and J lost 5 bases. This CDR3 has 13 amino acids. The chain's CDR3 is CSARGQGGDEQYF. The CDR3, as DNA: TGCAGTGCCAGGGGGCAGGGTGGAGACGAGCAGTACTTC.

The CDR3 sequence is CASSPKFGGNTEAFF. CDR3 nucleotide sequence: TGTGCCAGCTCCCCCAAGTTTGGGGGGAACACTGAAGCTTTCTTT. The chain has TRBV18 and TRBJ1-1; tentative D call: TRBD1 (5 bases). V shed 6 bases and J shed 1 base, with 15 bases lying between them. The CDR3 loop spans 15 amino acids. The V gene's germline CDR1 is KGHSH and CDR2 LQKENI.

This clonotype was picked up a small number of times. The J gene is TRBJ2-5, the V gene TRBV6-1, with 12 bases that match TRBD2. In germline, CDR1 is MNHNS, CDR2 SASEGT. The ends lost 5 bases at V and 5 bases at J; junction bases unmatched: 12. This CDR3 region has 17 residues. DNA for the CDR3: TGTGCCAGCAGTACAACTAGCGGGGGGACCCTCGGGGAGACCCAGTACTTC. This encodes CASSTTSGGTLGETQYF.

V usage is TRBV9 and J usage is TRBJ1-2; tentatively, D is TRBD1 (5 bases). Trimming stripped 0 bases from V and 4 bases from J, with 10 bases between. CDR1 and CDR2 from the germline V gene are SGDLS and YYNGEE. The CDR3 has 14 residues. The CDR3 loop is CASSVGGQSYGYTF. In nucleotides, the CDR3 is TGTGCCAGCAGCGTAGGGGGCCAGTCCTATGGCTACACCTTC.

This clonotype was seen ten or more times. This sequence joins TRBV29-1 and TRBJ2-3, with D unresolved. The CDR3 has 12 amino acids. V dropped 3 bases and J dropped 4 bases, with 8 bases sitting between them. CDR1 and CDR2 (germline): SQVTM, ANQGSEA. This CDR3 reads CSVEKGPDTQYF. The CDR3 nucleotides are TGCAGCGTTGAGAAAGGGCCAGATACGCAGTATTTT.

This clonotype appeared a few times. The V call is TRBV4-3, the J call TRBJ2-3; 10 bases align to TRBD1. Trimming at V came to 3 bases and at J to 2 bases, leaving 5 bases not matched to a gene. The germline CDR1 and CDR2 sequences are LGHNA and YSLEER. This CDR3 region has 16 residues. The CDR3 DNA reads TGCGCCAGCAGCCACGGACAGGGGGGACTCACAGATACGCAGTATTTT. The encoded protein is CASSHGQGGLTDTQYF.